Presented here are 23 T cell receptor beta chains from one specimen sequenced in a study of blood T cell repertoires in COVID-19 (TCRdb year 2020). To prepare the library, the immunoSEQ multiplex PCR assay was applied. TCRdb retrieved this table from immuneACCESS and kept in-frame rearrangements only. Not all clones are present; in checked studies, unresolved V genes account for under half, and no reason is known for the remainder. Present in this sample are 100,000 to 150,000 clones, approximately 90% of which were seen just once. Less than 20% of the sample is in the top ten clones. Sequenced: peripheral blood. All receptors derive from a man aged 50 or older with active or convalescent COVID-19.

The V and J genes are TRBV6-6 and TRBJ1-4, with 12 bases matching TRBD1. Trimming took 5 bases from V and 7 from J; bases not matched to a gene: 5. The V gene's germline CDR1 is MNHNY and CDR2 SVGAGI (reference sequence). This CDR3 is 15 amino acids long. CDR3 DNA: TGTGCCAGCAGTCCCCCGGGACAGGGGGCTGAAAAACTGTTTTTT. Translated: CASSPPGQGAEKLFF.

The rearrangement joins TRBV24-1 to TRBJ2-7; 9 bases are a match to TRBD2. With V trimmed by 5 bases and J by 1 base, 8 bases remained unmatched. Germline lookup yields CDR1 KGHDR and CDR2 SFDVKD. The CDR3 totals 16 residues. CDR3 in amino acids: CATSGPSGVGSYEQYF. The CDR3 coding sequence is TGTGCCACCAGTGGACCTAGCGGGGTAGGGTCCTACGAGCAGTACTTC.

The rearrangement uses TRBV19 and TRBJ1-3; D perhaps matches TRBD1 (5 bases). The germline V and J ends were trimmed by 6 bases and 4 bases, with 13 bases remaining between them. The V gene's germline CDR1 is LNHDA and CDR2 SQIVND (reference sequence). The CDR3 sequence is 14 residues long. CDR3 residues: CASSRRGDGNTIYF. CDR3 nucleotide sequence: TGTGCCAGTAGCCGGCGGGGGGACGGAAACACCATATATTTT.

This CDR3 is CASSQSGFYEQYF. The CDR3, as DNA: TGTGCCAGCAGTCAAAGCGGGTTCTACGAGCAGTACTTC. The V and J genes are TRBV6-6 and TRBJ2-7; maybe TRBD2 (6 bases). The CDR3 extends over 13 amino acids. Trimming removed 5 bases at V and 3 bases at J, with 11 bases between. Germline V gene sequence: CDR1 MNHNY, CDR2 SVGAGI (reference sequence).

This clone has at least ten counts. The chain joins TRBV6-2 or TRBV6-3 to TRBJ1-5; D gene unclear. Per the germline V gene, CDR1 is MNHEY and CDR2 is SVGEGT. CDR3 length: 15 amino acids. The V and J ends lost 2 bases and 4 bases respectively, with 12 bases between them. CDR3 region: CASSYLLGGNQPQHF. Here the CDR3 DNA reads TGTGCCAGCAGTTACCTTCTCGGCGGGAATCAGCCCCAGCATTTT.

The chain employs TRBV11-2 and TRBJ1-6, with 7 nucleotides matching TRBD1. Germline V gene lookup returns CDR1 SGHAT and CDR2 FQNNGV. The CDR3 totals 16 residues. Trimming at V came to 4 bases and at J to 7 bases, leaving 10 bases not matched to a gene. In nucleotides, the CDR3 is TGTGCCAGCAGCTCAAGACCGGGACAGTCAAATTCACCCCTCCACTTT. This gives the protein CASSSRPGQSNSPLHF.

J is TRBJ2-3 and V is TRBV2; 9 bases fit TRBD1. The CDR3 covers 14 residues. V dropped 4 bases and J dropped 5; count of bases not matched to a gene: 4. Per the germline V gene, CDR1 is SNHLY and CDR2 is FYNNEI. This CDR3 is CASSADRGVDTQYF. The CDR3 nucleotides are TGTGCCAGCAGTGCGGACAGGGGAGTAGATACGCAGTATTTT.

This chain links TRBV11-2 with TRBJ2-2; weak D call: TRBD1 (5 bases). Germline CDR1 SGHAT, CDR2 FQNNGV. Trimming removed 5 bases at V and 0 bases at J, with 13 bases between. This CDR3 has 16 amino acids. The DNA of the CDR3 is TGTGCCAGCAGCCATGGGGCTACCGCGAACACCGGGGAGCTGTTTTTT. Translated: CASSHGATANTGELFF.

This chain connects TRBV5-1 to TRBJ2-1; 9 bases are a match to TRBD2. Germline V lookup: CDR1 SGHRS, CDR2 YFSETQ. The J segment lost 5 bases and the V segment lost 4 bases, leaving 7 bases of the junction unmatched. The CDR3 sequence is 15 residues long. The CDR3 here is CASSPRLADDNEQFF. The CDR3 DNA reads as TGCGCCAGCAGCCCCCGACTAGCGGACGACAATGAGCAGTTCTTC.

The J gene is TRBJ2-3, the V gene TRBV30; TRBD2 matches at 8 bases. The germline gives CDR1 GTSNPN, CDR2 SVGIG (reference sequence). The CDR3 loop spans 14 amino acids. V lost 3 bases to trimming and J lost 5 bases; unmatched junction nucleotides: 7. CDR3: CAWRPGREEDTQYF. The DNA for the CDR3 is TGTGCCTGGAGGCCCGGGCGGGAGGAAGATACGCAGTATTTT. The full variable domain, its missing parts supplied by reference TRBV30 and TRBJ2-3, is SQTIHQWPATLVQPVGSPLSLECTVEGTSNPNLYWYRQAAGRGLQLLFYSVGIGQISSEVPQNLSASRPQDRQFILSSKKLLLSDSGFYLCAWRPGREEDTQYFGPGTRLTVL.

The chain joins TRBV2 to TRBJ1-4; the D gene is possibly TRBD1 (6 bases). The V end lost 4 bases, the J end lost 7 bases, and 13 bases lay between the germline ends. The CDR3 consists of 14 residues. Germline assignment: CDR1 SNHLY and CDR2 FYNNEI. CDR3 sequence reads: CASSADSAREKLFF. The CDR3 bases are TGTGCCAGCAGTGCGGACAGCGCACGTGAAAAACTGTTTTTT.

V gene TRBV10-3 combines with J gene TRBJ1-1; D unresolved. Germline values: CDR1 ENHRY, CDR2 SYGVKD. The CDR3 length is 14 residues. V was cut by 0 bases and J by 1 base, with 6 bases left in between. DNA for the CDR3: TGTGCCATCAGTGAGTCGCCGGGGAACACTGAAGCTTTCTTT. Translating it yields CAISESPGNTEAFF.

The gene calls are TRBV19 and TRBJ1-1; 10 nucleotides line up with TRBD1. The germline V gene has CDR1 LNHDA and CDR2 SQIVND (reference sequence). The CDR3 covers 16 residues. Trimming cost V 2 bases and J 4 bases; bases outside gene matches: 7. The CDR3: CASSIRQGAVRTEAFF. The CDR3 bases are TGTGCCAGTAGTATACGACAGGGGGCGGTTCGCACTGAAGCTTTCTTT. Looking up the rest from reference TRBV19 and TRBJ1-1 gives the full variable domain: DGGITQSPKYLFRKEGQNVTLSCEQNLNHDAMYWYRQDPGQGLRLIYYSQIVNDFQKGDIAEGYSVSREKKESFPLTVTSAQKNPTAFYLCASSIRQGAVRTEAFFGQGTRLTVV.

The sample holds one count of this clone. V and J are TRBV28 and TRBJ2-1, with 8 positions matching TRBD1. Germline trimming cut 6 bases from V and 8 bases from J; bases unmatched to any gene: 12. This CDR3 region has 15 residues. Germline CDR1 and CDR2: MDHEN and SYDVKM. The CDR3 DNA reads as TGTGCCAGCAGACCCCCAGGGGGCGCATACGATGAGCAGTTCTTC. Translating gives CASRPPGGAYDEQFF. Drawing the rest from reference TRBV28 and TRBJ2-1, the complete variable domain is DVKVTQSSRYLVKRTGEKVFLECVQDMDHENMFWYRQDPGLGLRLIYFSYDVKMKEKGDIPEGYSVSREKKERFSLILESASTNQTSMYLCASRPPGGAYDEQFFGPGTRLTVL.

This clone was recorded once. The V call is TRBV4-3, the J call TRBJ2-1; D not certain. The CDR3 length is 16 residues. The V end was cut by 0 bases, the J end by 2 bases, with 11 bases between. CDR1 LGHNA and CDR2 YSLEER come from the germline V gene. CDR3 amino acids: CASSQDWSGPYNEQFF. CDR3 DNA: TGCGCCAGCAGCCAAGATTGGAGTGGCCCCTACAATGAGCAGTTCTTC.

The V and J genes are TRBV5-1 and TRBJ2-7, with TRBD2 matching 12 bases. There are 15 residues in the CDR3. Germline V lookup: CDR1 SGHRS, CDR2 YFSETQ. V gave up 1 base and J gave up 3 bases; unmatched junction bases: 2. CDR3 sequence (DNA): TGCGCCAGCAGCTTGCTAGCGGGAGGGAACTACGAGCAGTACTTC. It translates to CASSLLAGGNYEQYF.

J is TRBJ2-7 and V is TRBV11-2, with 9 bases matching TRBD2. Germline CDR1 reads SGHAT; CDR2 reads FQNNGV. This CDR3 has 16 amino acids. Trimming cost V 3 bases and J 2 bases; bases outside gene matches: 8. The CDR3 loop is CASSFFLGGRAYEQYF. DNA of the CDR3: TGTGCCAGCAGCTTCTTTCTCGGCGGGAGGGCCTACGAGCAGTACTTC.

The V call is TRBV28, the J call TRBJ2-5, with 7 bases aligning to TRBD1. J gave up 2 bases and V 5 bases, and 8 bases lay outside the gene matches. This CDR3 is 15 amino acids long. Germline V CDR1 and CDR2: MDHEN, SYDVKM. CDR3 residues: CASSTRDREQETQYF. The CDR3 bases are TGTGCCAGCAGTACCCGAGACAGGGAACAAGAGACCCAGTACTTC.

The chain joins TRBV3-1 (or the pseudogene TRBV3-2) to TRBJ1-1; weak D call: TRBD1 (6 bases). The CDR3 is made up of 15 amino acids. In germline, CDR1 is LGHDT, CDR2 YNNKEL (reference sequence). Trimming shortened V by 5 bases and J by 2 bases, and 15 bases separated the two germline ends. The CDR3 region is CASSDLRTANTEAFF. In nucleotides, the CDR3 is TGTGCCAGCAGCGACCTACGGACAGCAAACACTGAAGCTTTCTTT.

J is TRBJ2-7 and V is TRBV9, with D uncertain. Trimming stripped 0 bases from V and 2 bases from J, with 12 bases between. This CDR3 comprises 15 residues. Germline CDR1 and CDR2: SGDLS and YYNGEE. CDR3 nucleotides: TGTGCCAGCAGCGTAGGCAGGTTGAACACCTACGAGCAGTACTTC. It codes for CASSVGRLNTYEQYF.

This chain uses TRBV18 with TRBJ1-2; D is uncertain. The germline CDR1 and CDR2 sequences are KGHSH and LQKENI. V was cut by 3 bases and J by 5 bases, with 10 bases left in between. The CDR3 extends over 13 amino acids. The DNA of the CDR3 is TGTGCCAGCTCACCGGGAGACGATTATGGCTACACCTTC. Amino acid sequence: CASSPGDDYGYTF.

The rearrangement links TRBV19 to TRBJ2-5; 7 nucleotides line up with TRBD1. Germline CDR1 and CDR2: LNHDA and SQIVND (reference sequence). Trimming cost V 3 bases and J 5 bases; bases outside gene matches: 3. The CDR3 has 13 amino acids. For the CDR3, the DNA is TGTGCCAGTAGTATGGACAGGACGGAGACCCAGTACTTC. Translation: CASSMDRTETQYF.

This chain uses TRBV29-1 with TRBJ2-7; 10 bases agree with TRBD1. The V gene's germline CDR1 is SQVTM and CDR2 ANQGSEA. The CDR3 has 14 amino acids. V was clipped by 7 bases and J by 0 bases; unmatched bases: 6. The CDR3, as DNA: TGCAGCGCTAGGACAGGGGGGAACTCCTACGAGCAGTACTTC. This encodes CSARTGGNSYEQYF.